The clone carrying this TCR beta chain was seen more than once but under ten times. The target antigen is unknown. V lost 2 bases and J 2 bases, leaving 16 bases between the germline ends. CDR1 and CDR2 (germline): MGHRA, YSYEKL. The CDR3 extends over 16 amino acids. These data come from a study of CD8 T cells in Susac syndrome. Findings and caveats of the study: In its TCR sequencing and HLA analysis, the study acknowledged that the number of individuals was relatively small.

TCR beta sequences were obtained from blood CD8+ and CD4+ T cells. With random hexamers, 0.5 to 1 ug RNA was reverse transcribed. Amplification of TCR beta CDR3 by immunoSEQ multiplex PCR spanned 54 Vbeta and 13 Jbeta. MiXCR, applied by TCRdb to the immunoSEQ multiplex PCR reads, yields one record per CDR3 protein. The sample includes about 430,000 distinct CDR3 sequences, 85% of them seen just once. Sequenced input: CD8+ T cells from PBMCs. The receptor was derived from a human donor with multiple sclerosis. The V and J genes are TRBV4-1 and TRBJ2-7, with D tentatively TRBD2 (5 bases). Here the CDR3 reads CASSQSQAGETYEQYF. The CDR3 nucleotides are TGCGCCAGCAGCCAATCCCAGGCGGGCGAGACCTACGAGCAGTACTTC.